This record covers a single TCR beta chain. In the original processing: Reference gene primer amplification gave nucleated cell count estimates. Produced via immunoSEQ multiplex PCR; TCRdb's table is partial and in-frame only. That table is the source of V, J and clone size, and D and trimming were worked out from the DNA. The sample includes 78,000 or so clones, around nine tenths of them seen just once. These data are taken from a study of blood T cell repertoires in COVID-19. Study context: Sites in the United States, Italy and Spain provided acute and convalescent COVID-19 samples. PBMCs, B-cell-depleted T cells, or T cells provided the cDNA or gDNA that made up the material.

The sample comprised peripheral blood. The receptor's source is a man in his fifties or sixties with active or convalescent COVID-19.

CDR3 region: CASSELGEGDQPQHF. As DNA, the CDR3 is TGTGCCAGCAGTGAACTCGGGGAGGGGGATCAGCCCCAGCATTTT. This chain connects TRBV2 to TRBJ1-5; TRBD1 is a possible D gene (6 bases). CDR3 length: 15 amino acids. V lost 2 bases, J lost 5 bases, and 13 bases lay in between. Germline V gene sequence: CDR1 SNHLY, CDR2 FYNNEI. Full variable domain (missing parts from reference TRBV2 and TRBJ1-5): EPEVTQTPSHQVTQMGQEVILRCVPISNHLYFYWYRQILGQKVEFLVSFYNNEISEKSEIFDDQFSVERPDGSNFTLKIRSTKLEDSAMYFCASSELGEGDQPQHFGDGTRLSIL.